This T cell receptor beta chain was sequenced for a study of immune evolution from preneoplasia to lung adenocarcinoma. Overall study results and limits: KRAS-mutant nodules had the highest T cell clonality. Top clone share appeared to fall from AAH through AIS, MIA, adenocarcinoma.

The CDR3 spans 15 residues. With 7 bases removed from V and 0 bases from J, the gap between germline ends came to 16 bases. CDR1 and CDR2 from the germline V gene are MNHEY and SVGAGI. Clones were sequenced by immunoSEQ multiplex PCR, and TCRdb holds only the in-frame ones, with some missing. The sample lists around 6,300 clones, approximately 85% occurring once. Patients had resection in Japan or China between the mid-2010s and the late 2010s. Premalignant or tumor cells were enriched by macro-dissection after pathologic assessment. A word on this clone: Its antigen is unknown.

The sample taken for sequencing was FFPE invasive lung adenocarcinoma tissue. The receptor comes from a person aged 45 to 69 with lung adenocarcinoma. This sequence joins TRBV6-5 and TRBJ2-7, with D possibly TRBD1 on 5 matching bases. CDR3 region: CASNREGASSYEQYF. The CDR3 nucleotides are TGTGCCAGCAACCGAGAAGGGGCTAGCTCCTACGAGCAGTACTTC.